These T cell receptor beta chains were read from a single sample in a study of shared clonotypes between healthy human individuals. Produced via immunoSEQ multiplex PCR; TCRdb's table is partial and in-frame only. The sample includes approximately 500,000 clones, 79% seen only once; the top ten take 10% to 15%. Sample: PBMCs. Every receptor here comes from a woman between 40 and 55 years old in good health. Some clones in this sample may be carry-over from other donors' samples. Each CDR3 is given with its conserved first and last residue. The D gene is left open where the match is weak. Rows may omit the clone size; those that give it use once, few, many or a size class.

J: TRBJ1-5; size: .; D: TRBD1; V: TRBV10-3; DNA: TGTGCCATCACCAGGGGGCTCGGTCAGCCCCAGCATTTT; CDR3: CAITRGLGQPQHF
J: TRBJ1-6; size: few; D: TRBD1; V: TRBV4-2; DNA: TGTGCCAGCAGCCAAGATTGGGACAGTAATTCACCCCTCCACTTT; CDR3: CASSQDWDSNSPLHF
J: TRBJ2-3; size: .; D: .; V: TRBV5-1; DNA: TGCGCCACCTTAACCTCTCAGTATTTT; CDR3: CATLTSQYF
J: TRBJ1-2; size: .; D: .; V: TRBV11-2; DNA: TGTGCCAGCAGCTTAGATCTGGGGGTTGGCTACACCTTC; CDR3: CASSLDLGVGYTF
J: TRBJ2-1; size: .; D: .; V: TRBV5-4; DNA: TGTGCCAGCAGCTTGGGAGGGCTCGCCCACAATGAGCAGTTCTTC; CDR3: CASSLGGLAHNEQFF
J: TRBJ1-3; size: few; D: .; V: TRBV30; DNA: TGTGCCTGGGAGGGGGACTCTGGAAACACCATATATTTT; CDR3: CAWEGDSGNTIYF
J: TRBJ2-7; size: .; D: .; V: TRBV27; DNA: TGTGCCAGCAGTCCTCTTGTGTCACAAAAAACCTACGAGCAGTACTTC; CDR3: CASSPLVSQKTYEQYF
J: TRBJ2-5; size: .; D: TRBD1; V: TRBV5-4; DNA: TGTGCCAGCAGCTCGACAGGGGAGGCGACGGAGACCCAGTACTTC; CDR3: CASSSTGEATETQYF
J: TRBJ2-1; size: .; D: .; V: TRBV28; DNA: TGTGCCAGCAGTTTAACTAGACCCAATGAGCAGTTCTTC; CDR3: CASSLTRPNEQFF
J: TRBJ2-3; size: .; D: TRBD2; V: TRBV19; DNA: TGTGCCAGTAGTATTGGCACTAGCGGGAGTGGTACGCAGTATTTT; CDR3: CASSIGTSGSGTQYF
J: TRBJ2-5; size: .; D: TRBD2; V: TRBV5-4; DNA: TGTGCCAGCAGCCGAGCGGGAGTCCAGGAGACCCAGTACTTC; CDR3: CASSRAGVQETQYF
J: TRBJ2-1; size: .; D: .; V: TRBV5-1; DNA: TGCGCCAGCAGCTTGCGGTGGTTGCAGGGGAGGAATGAGCAGTTCTTC; CDR3: CASSLRWLQGRNEQFF
J: TRBJ2-5; size: once; D: .; V: TRBV6-5; DNA: TGTGCCAGCACGGCCAACGGGGAGACCCAGTACTTC; CDR3: CASTANGETQYF
J: TRBJ2-7; size: .; D: TRBD1; V: TRBV2; DNA: TGTGCCAGCATGCGGGACAGGGGTTACGAGCAGTACTTC; CDR3: CASMRDRGYEQYF
J: TRBJ2-7; size: .; D: .; V: TRBV7-9; DNA: TGTGCCAGCAGCTTAGATGGGCTAGAATACTCCTACGAGCAGTACTTC; CDR3: CASSLDGLEYSYEQYF
J: TRBJ2-7; size: once; D: TRBD1; V: TRBV7-9; DNA: TGTGCCAGCAGCCCCGGGACAGGGGCCTACGAGCAGTACTTC; CDR3: CASSPGTGAYEQYF
J: TRBJ2-7; size: .; D: .; V: TRBV11-1; DNA: TGTGCCAGCAGCTTAGGGTTCCACGAGCAGTACTTC; CDR3: CASSLGFHEQYF
J: TRBJ2-1; size: .; D: .; V: TRBV27; DNA: TGTGCCAGCAGTTTCCAAATGACCCTCTCCTACAATGAGCAGTTCTTC; CDR3: CASSFQMTLSYNEQFF
J: TRBJ2-7; size: .; D: .; V: TRBV27; DNA: TGTGCCAGCAGTTTAAAGCGTAGCAGGGACCACGAGCAGTACTTC; CDR3: CASSLKRSRDHEQYF
J: TRBJ2-1; size: .; D: TRBD2; V: TRBV19; DNA: TGTGCCGCGAAAGGCCTAGCGGGAGGGGACAATGAGCAGTTCTTC; CDR3: CAAKGLAGGDNEQFF
J: TRBJ2-4; size: .; D: TRBD1; V: TRBV10-3; DNA: TGTGCCATCAGTGAACAGGGGGCAAACATTCAGTACTTC; CDR3: CAISEQGANIQYF
J: TRBJ2-7; size: .; D: TRBD1; V: TRBV27; DNA: TGTGCCAGCAGTTTATGGGGGACAGGGGCCTACGAGCAGTACTTC; CDR3: CASSLWGTGAYEQYF
J: TRBJ1-5; size: .; D: TRBD1; V: TRBV19; DNA: TGTGCCAGTAGTATACAGACAGGGGGCAATCAGCCCCAGCATTTT; CDR3: CASSIQTGGNQPQHF
J: TRBJ2-1; size: .; D: TRBD2; V: TRBV11-3; DNA: TGTGCCAGCAGCGCGGGACTAGCGGTTGATGAGCAGTTCTTC; CDR3: CASSAGLAVDEQFF
J: TRBJ1-6; size: .; D: TRBD1; V: TRBV10-3; DNA: TGTGCCATCAGTGACGCAGCGGCGGCAGGGGGGAGTTCACCCCTCCACTTT; CDR3: CAISDAAAAGGSSPLHF
J: TRBJ1-1; size: .; D: .; V: TRBV28; DNA: TGTGCCAGCGCGGGGGACACTGAAGCTTTCTTT; CDR3: CASAGDTEAFF
J: TRBJ1-2; size: few; D: .; V: TRBV19; DNA: TGTGCCAGTAGTATGGATGGTGCAGGGCTCGACTATGGCTACACCTTC; CDR3: CASSMDGAGLDYGYTF
J: TRBJ1-1; size: .; D: .; V: TRBV18; DNA: TGTGCCAGCTCACCCGTTCTTGCTGAAGCTTTCTTT; CDR3: CASSPVLAEAFF
J: TRBJ2-1; size: .; D: TRBD1; V: TRBV4-3; DNA: TGCGCCAGCAGCCGAGCCGGGACAGGGAACAATGAGCAGTTCTTC; CDR3: CASSRAGTGNNEQFF
J: TRBJ1-1; size: .; D: .; V: TRBV27; DNA: TGTGCCAGCAGTTCTTGGGACGGATCGAACACTGAAGCTTTCTTT; CDR3: CASSSWDGSNTEAFF
J: TRBJ2-6; size: few; D: .; V: TRBV7-2; DNA: TGTGCCAGCAGCCAGTGGGGACGGAACTCTGGGGCCAACGTCCTGACTTTC; CDR3: CASSQWGRNSGANVLTF
J: TRBJ2-1; size: .; D: .; V: TRBV25-1; DNA: TGTGCCAGCAGTGAATCGGGCCAGTACAATGAGCAGTTCTTC; CDR3: CASSESGQYNEQFF
J: TRBJ2-1; size: once; D: TRBD2; V: TRBV7-9; DNA: TGTGCCAGCAGCCCCCGGTTAGCGGGAGGCGGGGAGCAGTTCTTC; CDR3: CASSPRLAGGGEQFF